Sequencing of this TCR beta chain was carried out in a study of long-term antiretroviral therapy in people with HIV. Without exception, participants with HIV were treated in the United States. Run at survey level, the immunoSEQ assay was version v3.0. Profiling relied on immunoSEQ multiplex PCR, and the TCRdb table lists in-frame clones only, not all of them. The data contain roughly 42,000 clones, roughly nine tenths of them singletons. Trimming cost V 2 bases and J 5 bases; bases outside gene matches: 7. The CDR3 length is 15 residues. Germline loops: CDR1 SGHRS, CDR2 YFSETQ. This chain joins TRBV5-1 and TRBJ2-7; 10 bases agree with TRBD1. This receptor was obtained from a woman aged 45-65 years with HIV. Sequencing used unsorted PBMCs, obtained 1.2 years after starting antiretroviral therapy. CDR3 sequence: CASSFRQGAGNEQYF. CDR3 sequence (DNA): TGCGCCAGCAGCTTTAGACAGGGGGCTGGTAACGAGCAGTACTTC.